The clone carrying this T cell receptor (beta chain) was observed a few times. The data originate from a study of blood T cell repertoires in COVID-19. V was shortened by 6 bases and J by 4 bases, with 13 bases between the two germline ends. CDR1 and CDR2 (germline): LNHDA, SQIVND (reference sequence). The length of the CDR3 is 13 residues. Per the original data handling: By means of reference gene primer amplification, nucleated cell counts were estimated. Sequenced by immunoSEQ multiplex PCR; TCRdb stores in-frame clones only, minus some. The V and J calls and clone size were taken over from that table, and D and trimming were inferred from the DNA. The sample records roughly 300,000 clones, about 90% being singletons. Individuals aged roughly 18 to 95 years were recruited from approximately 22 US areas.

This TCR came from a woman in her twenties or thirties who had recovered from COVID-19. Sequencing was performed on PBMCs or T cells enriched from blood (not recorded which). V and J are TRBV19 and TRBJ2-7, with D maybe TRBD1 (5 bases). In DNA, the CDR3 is TGTGCCAGTAGCACAGGAGCTGAATACGAGCAGTACTTC. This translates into CASSTGAEYEQYF.